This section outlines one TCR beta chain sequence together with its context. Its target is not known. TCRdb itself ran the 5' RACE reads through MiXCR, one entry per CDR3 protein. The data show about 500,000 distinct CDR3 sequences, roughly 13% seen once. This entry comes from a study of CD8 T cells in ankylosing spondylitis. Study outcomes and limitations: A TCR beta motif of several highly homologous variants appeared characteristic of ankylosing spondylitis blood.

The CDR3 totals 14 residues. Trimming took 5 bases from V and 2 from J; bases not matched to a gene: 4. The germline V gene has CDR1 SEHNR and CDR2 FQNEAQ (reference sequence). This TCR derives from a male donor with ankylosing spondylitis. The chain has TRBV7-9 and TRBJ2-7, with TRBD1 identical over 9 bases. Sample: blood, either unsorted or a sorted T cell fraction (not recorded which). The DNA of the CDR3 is TGTGCCAGCAGCGACCGGGACAGGGCCTACGAGCAGTACTTC. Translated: CASSDRDRAYEQYF. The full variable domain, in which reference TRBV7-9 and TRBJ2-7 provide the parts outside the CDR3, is DTGVSQNPRHKITKRGQNVTFRCDPISEHNRLYWYRQTLGQGPEFLTYFQNEAQLEKSRLLSDRFSAERPKGSFSTLEIQRTEQGDSAMYLCASSDRDRAYEQYFGPGTRLTVT.